The TCR beta chain described here comes from a study of STAT5B mutations in CD4+ large granular lymphocyte leukemia. The J segment lost 1 base and the V segment lost 7 bases, leaving 11 bases of the junction unmatched. Germline CDR1 SGHRS, CDR2 YFSETQ. The CDR3 is 16 residues long. Concerning this clone itself: Antigen: not known.

Study-wide findings and caveats: Main leukemic clonotypes were patient-specific, but about 25% appeared at low frequency elsewhere.

Original handling: The detection floor for productive clonotype frequency was 2.59 x 10-5. The data were produced by immunoSEQ multiplex PCR, yet TCRdb's version contains in-frame clones alone and is incomplete. D and trimming come from the DNA, and the V and J calls and clone size come from that table. The sample lists approximately 24,000 clones, 72% occurring once. Specimen: CD4+ T cells from blood buffy coats. The chain couples TRBV5-1 to TRBJ2-1; 7 nucleotides match TRBD2. The sequence came from a human donor in good health. The CDR3 DNA follows: TGCGCCAGCGGTCGATCTAGCGGCGATTCCTACAATGAGCAGTTCTTC. Residues: CASGRSSGDSYNEQFF. Complete variable domain (other parts from reference TRBV5-1 and TRBJ2-1): KAGVTQTPRYLIKTRGQQVTLSCSPISGHRSVSWYQQTPGQGLQFLFEYFSETQRNKGNFPGRFSGRQFSNSRSEMNVSTLELGDSALYLCASGRSSGDSYNEQFFGPGTRLTVL.